This T cell receptor beta chain was captured in a study of regulatory dendritic cells for organ transplantation. Allogeneic regulatory or mature dendritic cells were co-cultured for 5 days with CFSE-labeled sorted T cells at 1:10. Trimming shortened V by 7 bases and J by 0 bases, and 10 bases separated the two germline ends. The CDR3 spans 14 residues. Germline CDR1 and CDR2: ENHRY and SYGVKD. Repertoires were generated with immunoSEQ multiplex PCR, while TCRdb's copy carries only in-frame clones and drops some. The repertoire holds approximately 18,000 clones, with roughly four fifths as singletons. Notes on this clone: Its specificity is unknown.

The sequencing sample was made of memory CD4+ T cells from blood cultured with regulatory dendritic cells. Indicated subset: CD45RO+ memory T cells. The receptor was derived from a human donor in good health. J is TRBJ2-1 and V is TRBV10-3; D uncertain. The CDR3 DNA follows: TGTGCCATCATGGGAACCTACTCCTACAATGAGCAGTTCTTC. Amino acid sequence: CAIMGTYSYNEQFF.